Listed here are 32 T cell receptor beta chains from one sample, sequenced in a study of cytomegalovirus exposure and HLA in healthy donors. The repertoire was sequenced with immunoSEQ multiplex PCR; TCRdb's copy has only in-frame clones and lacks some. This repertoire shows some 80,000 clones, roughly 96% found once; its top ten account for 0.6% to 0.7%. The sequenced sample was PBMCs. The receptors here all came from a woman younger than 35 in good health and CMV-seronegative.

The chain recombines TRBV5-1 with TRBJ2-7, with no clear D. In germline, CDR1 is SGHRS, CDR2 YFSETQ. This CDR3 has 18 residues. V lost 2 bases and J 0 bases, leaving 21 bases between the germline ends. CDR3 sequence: CASSFEERTLRRSYEQYF. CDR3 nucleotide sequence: TGCGCCAGCAGCTTCGAGGAGAGAACCCTCCGACGCTCCTACGAGCAGTACTTC.

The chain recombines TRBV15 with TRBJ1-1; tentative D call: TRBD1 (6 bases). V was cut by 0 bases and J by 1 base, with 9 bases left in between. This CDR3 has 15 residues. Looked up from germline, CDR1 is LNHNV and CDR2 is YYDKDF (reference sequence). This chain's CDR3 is CATSRDRGGNTEAFF. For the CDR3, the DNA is TGTGCCACCAGCAGAGATCGAGGGGGGAACACTGAAGCTTTCTTT.

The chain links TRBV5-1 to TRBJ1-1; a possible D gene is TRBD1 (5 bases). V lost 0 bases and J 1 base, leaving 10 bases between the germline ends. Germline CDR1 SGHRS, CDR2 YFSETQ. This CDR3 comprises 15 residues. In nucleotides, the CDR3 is TGCGCCAGCAGCTTGGCAGGGAACAGGAACACTGAAGCTTTCTTT. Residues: CASSLAGNRNTEAFF.

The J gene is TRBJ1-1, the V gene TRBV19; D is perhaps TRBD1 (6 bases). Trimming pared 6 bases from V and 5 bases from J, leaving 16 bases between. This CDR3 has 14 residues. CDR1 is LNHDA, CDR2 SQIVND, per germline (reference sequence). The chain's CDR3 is CASSPTARGTEAFF. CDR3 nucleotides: TGTGCCAGTAGCCCAACCGCCAGGGGAACTGAAGCTTTCTTT.

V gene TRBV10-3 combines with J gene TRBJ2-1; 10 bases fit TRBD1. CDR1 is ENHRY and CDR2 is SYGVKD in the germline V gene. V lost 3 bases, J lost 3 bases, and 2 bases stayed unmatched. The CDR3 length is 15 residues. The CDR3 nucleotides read TGTGCCATCAGTGATCGGACAGGGGGCTACAATGAGCAGTTCTTC. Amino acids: CAISDRTGGYNEQFF.

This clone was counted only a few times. Here the CDR3 DNA reads TGTGCCAGCAGCTTACAGAACACTGAAGCTTTCTTT. Amino acids: CASSLQNTEAFF. The chain has TRBV7-9 and TRBJ1-1; D remains ambiguous. This CDR3 is 12 amino acids long. V was shortened by 2 bases and J by 1 base, with 2 bases between the two germline ends. Germline V CDR1 and CDR2: SEHNR, FQNEAQ (reference sequence).

The DNA of the CDR3 is TGCGCCAGCAGCCCGGCGGGGAATTCACCCCTCCACTTT. This translates into CASSPAGNSPLHF. The rearrangement links TRBV5-1 to TRBJ1-6; D is ambiguous. The germline V gene has CDR1 SGHRS and CDR2 YFSETQ. The CDR3 contains 13 residues. V lost 4 bases and J 7 bases, leaving 9 bases between the germline ends. The entire variable domain, with the rest obtained from reference TRBV5-1 and TRBJ1-6, is as follows: KAGVTQTPRYLIKTRGQQVTLSCSPISGHRSVSWYQQTPGQGLQFLFEYFSETQRNKGNFPGRFSGRQFSNSRSEMNVSTLELGDSALYLCASSPAGNSPLHFGNGTRLTVT.

This CDR3 reads CASSMRGTLNTGELFF. The DNA for the CDR3 is TGTGCCAGTAGTATGCGGGGCACGCTGAACACCGGGGAGCTGTTTTTT. The rearrangement joins TRBV19 to TRBJ2-2, with D perhaps TRBD2 (6 bases). The V and J ends lost 3 bases and 1 base respectively, with 12 bases between them. The CDR3 is 16 amino acids. Germline CDR1 reads LNHDA; CDR2 reads SQIVND (reference sequence).

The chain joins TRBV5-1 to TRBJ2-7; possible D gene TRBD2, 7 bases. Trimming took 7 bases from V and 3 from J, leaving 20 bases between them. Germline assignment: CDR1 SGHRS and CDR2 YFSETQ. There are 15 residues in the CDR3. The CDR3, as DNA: TGCGCCAGCTGGGGGGGGGCTAGCGAGTTCTACGAGCAGTACTTC. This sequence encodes CASWGGASEFYEQYF.

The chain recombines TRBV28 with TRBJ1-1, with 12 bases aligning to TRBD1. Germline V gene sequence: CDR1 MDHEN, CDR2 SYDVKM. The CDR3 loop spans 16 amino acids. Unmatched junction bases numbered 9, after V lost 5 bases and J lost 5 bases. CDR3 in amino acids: CASSPLGTGGRTEAFF. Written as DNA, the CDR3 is TGTGCCAGCAGTCCACTGGGGACAGGGGGCCGAACTGAAGCTTTCTTT.

The CDR3 nucleotides read TGTGCCAGCAGCGTTCGTCCGGGACTAGCGTACACAGATACGCAGTATTTT. This encodes CASSVRPGLAYTDTQYF. The chain recombines TRBV7-2 with TRBJ2-3; 10 bases match TRBD2. This CDR3 has 17 amino acids. The germline V gene has CDR1 SGHTA and CDR2 FQGNSA. Unmatched junction bases numbered 10, after V lost 5 bases and J lost 2 bases.

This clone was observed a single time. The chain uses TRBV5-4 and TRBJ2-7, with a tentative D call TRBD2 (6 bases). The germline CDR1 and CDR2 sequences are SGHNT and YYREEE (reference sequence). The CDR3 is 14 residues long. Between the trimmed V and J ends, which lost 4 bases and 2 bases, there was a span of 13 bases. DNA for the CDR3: TGTGCCAGCAGCGGGGGACTGGCGCCCTACGAGCAGTACTTC. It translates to CASSGGLAPYEQYF.

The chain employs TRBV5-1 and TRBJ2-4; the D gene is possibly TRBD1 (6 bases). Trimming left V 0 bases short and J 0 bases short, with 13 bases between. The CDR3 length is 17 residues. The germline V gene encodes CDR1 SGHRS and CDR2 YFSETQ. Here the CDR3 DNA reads TGCGCCAGCAGCTTGGAAGGGACAAATATAGCCAAAAACATTCAGTACTTC. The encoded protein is CASSLEGTNIAKNIQYF.

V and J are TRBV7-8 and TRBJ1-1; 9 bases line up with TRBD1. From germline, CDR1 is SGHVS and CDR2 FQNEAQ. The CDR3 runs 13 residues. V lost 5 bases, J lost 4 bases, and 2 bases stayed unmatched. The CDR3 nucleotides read TGTGCCAGCAGCGGGGACAGGGCCACTGAAGCTTTCTTT. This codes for CASSGDRATEAFF.

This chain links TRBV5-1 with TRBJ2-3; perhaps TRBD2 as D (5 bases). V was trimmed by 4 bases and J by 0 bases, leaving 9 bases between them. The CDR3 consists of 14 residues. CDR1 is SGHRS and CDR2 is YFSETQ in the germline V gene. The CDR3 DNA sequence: TGCGCCAGCAGCGAGGGAGCTAGCACAGATACGCAGTATTTT. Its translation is CASSEGASTDTQYF.

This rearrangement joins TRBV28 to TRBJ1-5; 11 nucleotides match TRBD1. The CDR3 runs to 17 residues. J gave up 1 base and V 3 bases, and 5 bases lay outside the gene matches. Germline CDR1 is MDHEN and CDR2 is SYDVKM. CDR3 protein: CASSFGGQGASNQPQHF. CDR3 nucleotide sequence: TGTGCCAGCAGTTTCGGAGGACAGGGGGCCAGCAATCAGCCCCAGCATTTT.

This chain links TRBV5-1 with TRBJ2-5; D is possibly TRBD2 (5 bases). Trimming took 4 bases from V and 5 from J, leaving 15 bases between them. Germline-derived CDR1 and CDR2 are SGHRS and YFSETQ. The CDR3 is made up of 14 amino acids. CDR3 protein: CASSLTPGSETQYF. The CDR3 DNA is TGCGCCAGCAGCCTCACCCCGGGGAGCGAGACCCAGTACTTC.

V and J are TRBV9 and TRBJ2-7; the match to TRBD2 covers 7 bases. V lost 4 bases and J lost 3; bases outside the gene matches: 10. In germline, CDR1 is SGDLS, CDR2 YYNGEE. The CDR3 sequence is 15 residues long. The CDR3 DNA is TGTGCCAGCAGCCCGAGGTCGGGGGAGGGCTACGAGCAGTACTTC. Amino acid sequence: CASSPRSGEGYEQYF.

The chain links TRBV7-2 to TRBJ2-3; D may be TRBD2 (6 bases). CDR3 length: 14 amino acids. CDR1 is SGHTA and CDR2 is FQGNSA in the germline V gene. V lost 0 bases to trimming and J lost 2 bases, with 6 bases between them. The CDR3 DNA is TGTGCCAGCAGCTTAGCGCGGGACACAGATACGCAGTATTTT. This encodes CASSLARDTDTQYF. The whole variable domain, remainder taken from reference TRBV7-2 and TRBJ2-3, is GAGVSQSPSNKVTEKGKDVELRCDPISGHTALYWYRQSLGQGLEFLIYFQGNSAPDKSGLPSDRFSAERTGGSVSTLTIQRTQQEDSAVYLCASSLARDTDTQYFGPGTRLTVL.

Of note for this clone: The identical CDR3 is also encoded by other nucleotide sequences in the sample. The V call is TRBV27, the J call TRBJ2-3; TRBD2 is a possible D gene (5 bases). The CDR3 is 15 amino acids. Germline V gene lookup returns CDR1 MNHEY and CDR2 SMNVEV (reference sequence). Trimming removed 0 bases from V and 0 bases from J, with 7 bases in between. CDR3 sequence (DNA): TGTGCCAGCAGTTTATCGCGGGCCAGCACAGATACGCAGTATTTT. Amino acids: CASSLSRASTDTQYF.

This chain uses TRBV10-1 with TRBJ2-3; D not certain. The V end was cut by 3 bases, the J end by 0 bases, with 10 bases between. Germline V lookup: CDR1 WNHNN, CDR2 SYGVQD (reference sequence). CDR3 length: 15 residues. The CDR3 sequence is CASSDRSTSTDTQYF. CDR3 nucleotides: TGCGCCAGCAGTGATAGGAGTACTAGCACAGATACGCAGTATTTT.

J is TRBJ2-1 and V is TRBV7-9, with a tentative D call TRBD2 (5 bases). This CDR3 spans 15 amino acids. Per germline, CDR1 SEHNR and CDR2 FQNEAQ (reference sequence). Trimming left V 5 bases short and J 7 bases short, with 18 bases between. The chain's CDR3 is CASSHSVGFVNEQFF. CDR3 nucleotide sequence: TGTGCCAGCAGCCATAGCGTTGGGTTCGTTAATGAGCAGTTCTTC.

CDR3 loop: CASSQYRGGDEKLFF. The CDR3 region has the DNA TGCGCCAGCAGCCAGTACAGGGGCGGGGATGAAAAACTGTTTTTT. The chain has TRBV4-1 and TRBJ1-4; 7 positions match TRBD1. The CDR3 sequence is 15 residues long. Trimming at V came to 3 bases and at J to 6 bases, leaving 7 bases not matched to a gene. Germline V gene lookup returns CDR1 MGHRA and CDR2 YSYEKL.

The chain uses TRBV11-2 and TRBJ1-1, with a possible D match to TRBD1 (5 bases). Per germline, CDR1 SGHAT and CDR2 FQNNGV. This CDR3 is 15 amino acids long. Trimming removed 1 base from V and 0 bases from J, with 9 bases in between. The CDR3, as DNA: TGTGCCAGCAGCTTAGTAGCAGGGCTGAACACTGAAGCTTTCTTT. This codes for CASSLVAGLNTEAFF.

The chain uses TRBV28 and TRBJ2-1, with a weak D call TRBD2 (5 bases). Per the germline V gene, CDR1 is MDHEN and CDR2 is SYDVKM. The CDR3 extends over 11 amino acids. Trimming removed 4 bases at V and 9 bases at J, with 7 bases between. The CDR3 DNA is TGTGCCAGCAGTTCCCGGGGTGAGCAGTTCTTC. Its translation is CASSSRGEQFF.

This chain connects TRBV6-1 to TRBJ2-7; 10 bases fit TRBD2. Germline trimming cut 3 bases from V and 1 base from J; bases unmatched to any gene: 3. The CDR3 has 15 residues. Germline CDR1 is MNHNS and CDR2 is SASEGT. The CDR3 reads CASSDPSGGSYEQYF. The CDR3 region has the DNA TGTGCCAGCAGTGACCCTAGCGGGGGTTCCTACGAGCAGTACTTC.

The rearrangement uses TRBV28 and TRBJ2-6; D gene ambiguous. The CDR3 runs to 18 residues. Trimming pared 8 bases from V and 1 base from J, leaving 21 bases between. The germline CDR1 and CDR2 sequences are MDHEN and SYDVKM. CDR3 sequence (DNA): TGTGCCAGCCTAGGCCGCAACCTAGTCCCATCTGGGGCCAACGTCCTGACTTTC. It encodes CASLGRNLVPSGANVLTF.

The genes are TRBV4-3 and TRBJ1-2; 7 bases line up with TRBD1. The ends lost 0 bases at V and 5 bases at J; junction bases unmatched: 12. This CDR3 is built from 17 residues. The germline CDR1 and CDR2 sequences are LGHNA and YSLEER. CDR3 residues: CASSQDWDSSVGYGYTF. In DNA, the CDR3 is TGCGCCAGCAGCCAAGATTGGGACAGTTCGGTAGGATATGGCTACACCTTC.

CDR3 loop: CASSYPRGYGYTF. The CDR3 DNA reads TGTGCCAGCAGTTACCCCCGGGGCTATGGCTACACCTTC. The chain combines TRBV6-5 with TRBJ1-2; unclear D gene. The CDR3 is made up of 13 amino acids. Germline CDR1 MNHEY, CDR2 SVGAGI. V was trimmed by 2 bases and J by 4 bases, leaving 8 bases between them.

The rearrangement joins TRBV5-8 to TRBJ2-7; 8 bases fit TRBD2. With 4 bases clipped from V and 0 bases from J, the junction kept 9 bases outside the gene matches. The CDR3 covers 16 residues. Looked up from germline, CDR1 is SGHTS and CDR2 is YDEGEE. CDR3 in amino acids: CASSRGGLAGSYEQYF. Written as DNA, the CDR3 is TGTGCCAGCAGCCGAGGTGGGCTAGCGGGCTCCTACGAGCAGTACTTC.

The CDR3 sequence is CASSLLPRGQGGNEQYF. The CDR3 DNA sequence: TGTGCCAGCAGTTTATTGCCCCGAGGGCAGGGGGGTAACGAGCAGTACTTC. The V gene is TRBV27, the J gene TRBJ2-7; maybe TRBD1 (7 bases). V lost 1 base to trimming and J lost 5 bases, with 21 bases between them. The germline V gene has CDR1 MNHEY and CDR2 SMNVEV (reference sequence). The CDR3 consists of 17 residues.

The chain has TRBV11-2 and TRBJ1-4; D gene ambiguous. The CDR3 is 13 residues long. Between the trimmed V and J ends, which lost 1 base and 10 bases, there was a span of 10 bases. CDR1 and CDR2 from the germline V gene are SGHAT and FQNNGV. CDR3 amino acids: CASSLGWTGKLFF. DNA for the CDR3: TGTGCCAGCAGCTTAGGTTGGACTGGAAAACTGTTTTTT.